The T cell receptor beta chain described here comes from a study of cytomegalovirus exposure and HLA in healthy donors. Points from the study as a whole: A reported reduction in N-insertions relative to the approximately 640-donor mean was seen in an Asian-associated ancestry cluster in a later analysis.

Amplification used 60 Vbeta primers and 13 Jbeta primers. The data were produced by immunoSEQ multiplex PCR, yet TCRdb's version contains in-frame clones alone and is incomplete. This table holds about 37,000 clones, around 70% found once. CDR3 size: 18 residues. Germline CDR1 is KGHSH and CDR2 is LQKENI. Trimming shortened V by 1 base and J by 5 bases, and 20 bases separated the two germline ends. This clone showed up just a few times. Antigen specificity is unknown. This receptor was identified in a man younger than 40 in good health and CMV-seronegative. The specimen sequenced was PBMCs. The chain joins TRBV18 to TRBJ2-2; maybe TRBD2 (5 bases). DNA for the CDR3: TGTGCCAGCTCACCACTCGTCACTGGGTGGGCGGGTACCGGGGAGCTGTTTTTT. Its protein product is CASSPLVTGWAGTGELFF. Full variable domain (rest looked up from reference TRBV18 and TRBJ2-2): NAGVMQNPRHLVRRRGQEARLRCSPMKGHSHVYWYRQLPEEGLKFMVYLQKENIIDESGMPKERFSAEFPKEGPSILRIQQVVRGDSAAYFCASSPLVTGWAGTGELFFGEGSRLTVL.